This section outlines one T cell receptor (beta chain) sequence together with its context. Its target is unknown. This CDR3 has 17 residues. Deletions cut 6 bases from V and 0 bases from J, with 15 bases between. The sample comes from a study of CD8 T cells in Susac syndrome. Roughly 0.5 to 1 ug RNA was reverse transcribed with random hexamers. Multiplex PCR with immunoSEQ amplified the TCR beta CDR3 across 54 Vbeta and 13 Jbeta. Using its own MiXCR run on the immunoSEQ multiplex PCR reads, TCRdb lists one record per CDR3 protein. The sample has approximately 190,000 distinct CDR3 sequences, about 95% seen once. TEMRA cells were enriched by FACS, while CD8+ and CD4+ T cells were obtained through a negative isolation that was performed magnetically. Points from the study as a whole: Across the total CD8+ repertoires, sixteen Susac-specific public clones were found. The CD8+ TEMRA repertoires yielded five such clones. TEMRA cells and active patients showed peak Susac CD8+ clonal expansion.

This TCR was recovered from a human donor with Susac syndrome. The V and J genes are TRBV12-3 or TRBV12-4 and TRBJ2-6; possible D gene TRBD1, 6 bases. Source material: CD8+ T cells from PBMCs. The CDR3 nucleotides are TGTGCCAGCAGAGGCTGGACAGCTACCTCTGGGGCCAACGTCCTGACTTTC. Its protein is CASRGWTATSGANVLTF.